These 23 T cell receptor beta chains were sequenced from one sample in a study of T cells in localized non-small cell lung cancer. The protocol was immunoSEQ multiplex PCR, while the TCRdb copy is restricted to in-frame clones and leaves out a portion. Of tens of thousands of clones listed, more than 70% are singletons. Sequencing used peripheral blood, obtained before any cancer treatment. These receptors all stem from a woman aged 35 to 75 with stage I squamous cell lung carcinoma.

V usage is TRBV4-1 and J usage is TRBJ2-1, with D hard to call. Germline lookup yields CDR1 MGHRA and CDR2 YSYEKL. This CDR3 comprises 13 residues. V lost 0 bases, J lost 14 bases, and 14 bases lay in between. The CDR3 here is CASSQDQVGTKFF. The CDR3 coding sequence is TGCGCCAGCAGCCAAGATCAGGTCGGTACGAAGTTCTTC.

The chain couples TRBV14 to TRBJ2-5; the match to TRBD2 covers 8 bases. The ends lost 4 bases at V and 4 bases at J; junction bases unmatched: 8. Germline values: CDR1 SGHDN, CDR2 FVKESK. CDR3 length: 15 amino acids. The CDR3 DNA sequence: TGTGCCAGCAGCCCCGCACTAGCGGACGGAGAGACCCAGTACTTC. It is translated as CASSPALADGETQYF.

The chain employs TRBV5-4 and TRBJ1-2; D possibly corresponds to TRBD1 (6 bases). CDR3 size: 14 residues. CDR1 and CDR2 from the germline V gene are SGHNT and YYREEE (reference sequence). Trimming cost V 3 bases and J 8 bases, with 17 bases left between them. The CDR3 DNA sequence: TGTGCCAGCAGCTCCTTAACAGGGACCCTAGGCTACACCTTC. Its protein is CASSSLTGTLGYTF.

CDR3 in DNA: TGTGCCAGCAGCACCCCGGACGGCAAGAACACTGAAGCTTTCTTT. It codes for CASSTPDGKNTEAFF. V and J are TRBV7-9 and TRBJ1-1; D remains unclear. This CDR3 is 15 amino acids long. Germline V gene data show CDR1 as SEHNR and CDR2 as FQNEAQ (reference sequence). The V gene lost 5 bases and the J gene lost 1 base, with 14 bases spanning the gap.

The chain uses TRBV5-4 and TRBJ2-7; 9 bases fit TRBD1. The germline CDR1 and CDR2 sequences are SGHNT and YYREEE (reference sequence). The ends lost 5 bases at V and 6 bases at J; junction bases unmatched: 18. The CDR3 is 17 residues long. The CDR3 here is CASSPGQGLIGIFEQYF. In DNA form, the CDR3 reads TGTGCCAGCAGTCCGGGACAGGGTCTGATCGGAATCTTCGAGCAGTACTTC.

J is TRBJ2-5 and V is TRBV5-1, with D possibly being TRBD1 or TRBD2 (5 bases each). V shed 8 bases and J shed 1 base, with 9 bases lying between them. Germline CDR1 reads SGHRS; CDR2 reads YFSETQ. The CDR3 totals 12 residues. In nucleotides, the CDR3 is TGCGCCAGTCGGGGCCTCCAAGAGACCCAGTACTTC. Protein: CASRGLQETQYF.

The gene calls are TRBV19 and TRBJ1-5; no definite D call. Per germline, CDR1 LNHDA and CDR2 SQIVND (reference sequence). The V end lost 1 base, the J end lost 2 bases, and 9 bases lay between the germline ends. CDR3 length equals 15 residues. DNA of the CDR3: TGTGCCAGTAGTATAGGTTTGGGCGGCAATCAGCCCCAGCATTTT. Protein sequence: CASSIGLGGNQPQHF.

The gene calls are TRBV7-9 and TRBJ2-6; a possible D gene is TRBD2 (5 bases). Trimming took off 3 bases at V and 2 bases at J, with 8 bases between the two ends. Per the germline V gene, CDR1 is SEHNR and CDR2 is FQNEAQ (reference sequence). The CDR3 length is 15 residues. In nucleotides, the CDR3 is TGTGCCAGCAGCTTCGGGATCACTGGGGCCAACGTCCTGACTTTC. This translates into CASSFGITGANVLTF.

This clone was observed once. CDR3 loop: CASGRLKREKLFF. The CDR3 DNA is TGTGCCAGCGGACGCCTAAAGAGAGAGAAACTGTTTTTT. This rearrangement joins TRBV27 to TRBJ1-4; D remains unclear. Looked up from germline, CDR1 is MNHEY and CDR2 is SMNVEV (reference sequence). The CDR3 length is 13 residues. Trimming shortened V by 8 bases and J by 11 bases, and 18 bases separated the two germline ends.

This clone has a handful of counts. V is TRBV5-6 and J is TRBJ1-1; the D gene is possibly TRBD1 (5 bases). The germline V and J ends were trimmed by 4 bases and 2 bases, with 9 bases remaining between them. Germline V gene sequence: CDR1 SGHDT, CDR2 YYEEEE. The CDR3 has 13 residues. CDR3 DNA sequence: TGTGCCAGCAGCGCGCAGGGAAACACTGAAGCTTTCTTT. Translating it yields CASSAQGNTEAFF. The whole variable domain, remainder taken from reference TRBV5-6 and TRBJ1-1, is DAGVTQSPTHLIKTRGQQVTLRCSPKSGHDTVSWYQQALGQGPQFIFQYYEEEERQRGNFPDRFSGHQFPNYSSELNVNALLLGDSALYLCASSAQGNTEAFFGQGTRLTVV.

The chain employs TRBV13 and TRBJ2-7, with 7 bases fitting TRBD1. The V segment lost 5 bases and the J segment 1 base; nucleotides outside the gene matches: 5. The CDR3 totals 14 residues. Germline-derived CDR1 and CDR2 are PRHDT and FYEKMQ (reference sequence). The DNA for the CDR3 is TGTGCCAGCAGCCACTGGGACAGTTCCTACGAGCAGTACTTC. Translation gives CASSHWDSSYEQYF.

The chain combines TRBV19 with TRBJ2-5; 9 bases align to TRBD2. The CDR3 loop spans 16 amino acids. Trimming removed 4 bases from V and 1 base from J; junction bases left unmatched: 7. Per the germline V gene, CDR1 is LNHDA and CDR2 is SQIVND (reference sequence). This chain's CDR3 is CASSSGGAVTQETQYF. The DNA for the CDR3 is TGTGCCAGTAGTAGCGGGGGGGCCGTCACCCAAGAGACCCAGTACTTC.

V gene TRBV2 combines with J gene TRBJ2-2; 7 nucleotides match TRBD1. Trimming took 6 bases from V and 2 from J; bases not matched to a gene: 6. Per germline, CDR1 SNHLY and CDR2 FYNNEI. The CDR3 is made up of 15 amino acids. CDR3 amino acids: CASSRGQKNTGELFF. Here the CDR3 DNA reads TGTGCCAGCAGCAGGGGACAGAAAAACACCGGGGAGCTGTTTTTT.

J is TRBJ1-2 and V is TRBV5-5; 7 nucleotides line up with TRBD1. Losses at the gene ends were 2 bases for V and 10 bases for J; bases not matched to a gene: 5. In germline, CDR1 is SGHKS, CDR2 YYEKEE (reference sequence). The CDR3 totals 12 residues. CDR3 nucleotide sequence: TGTGCCAGCAGCTTTGACAGGGACGACTACACCTTC. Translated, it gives CASSFDRDDYTF.

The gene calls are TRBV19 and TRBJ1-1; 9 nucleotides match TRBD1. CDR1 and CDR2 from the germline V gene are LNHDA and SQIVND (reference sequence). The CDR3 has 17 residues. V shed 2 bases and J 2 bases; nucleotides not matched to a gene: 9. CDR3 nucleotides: TGTGCCAGTAGTATAACTCCCACAGGGGGCTCAAACACTGAAGCTTTCTTT. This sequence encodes CASSITPTGGSNTEAFF.

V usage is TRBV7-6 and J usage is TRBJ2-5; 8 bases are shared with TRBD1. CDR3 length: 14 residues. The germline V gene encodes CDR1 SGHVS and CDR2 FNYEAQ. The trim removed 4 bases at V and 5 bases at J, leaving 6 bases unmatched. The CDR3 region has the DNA TGTGCCAGCAGCTCGAACAGGGGGTCGGAGACCCAGTACTTC. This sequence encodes CASSSNRGSETQYF.

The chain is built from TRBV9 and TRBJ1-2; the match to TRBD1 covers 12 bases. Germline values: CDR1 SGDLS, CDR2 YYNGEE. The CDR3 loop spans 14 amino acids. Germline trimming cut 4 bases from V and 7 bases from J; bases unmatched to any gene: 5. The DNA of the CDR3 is TGTGCCAGCAGCATAGGGACAGGGGGCTTTGGCTACACCTTC. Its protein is CASSIGTGGFGYTF.

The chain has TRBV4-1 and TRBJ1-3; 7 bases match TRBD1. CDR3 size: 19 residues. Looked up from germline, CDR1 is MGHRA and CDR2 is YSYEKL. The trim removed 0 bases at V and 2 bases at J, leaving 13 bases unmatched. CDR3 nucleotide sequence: TGCGCCAGCAGCCAAGATCCCCCCAGGGGGGGTGTAGCTGGAAACACCATATATTTT. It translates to CASSQDPPRGGVAGNTIYF.

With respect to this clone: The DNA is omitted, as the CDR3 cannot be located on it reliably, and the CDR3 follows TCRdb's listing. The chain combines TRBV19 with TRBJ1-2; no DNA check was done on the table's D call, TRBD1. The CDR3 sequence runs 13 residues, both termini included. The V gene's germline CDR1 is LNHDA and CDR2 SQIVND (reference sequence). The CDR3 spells CASSMSVGQGSTF.

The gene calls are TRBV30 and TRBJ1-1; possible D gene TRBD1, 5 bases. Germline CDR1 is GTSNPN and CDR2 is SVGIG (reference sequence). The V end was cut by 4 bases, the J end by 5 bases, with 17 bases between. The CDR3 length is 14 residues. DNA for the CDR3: TGTGCCTGGAAGCGGGGGGTGGGAGGAACTGAAGCTTTCTTT. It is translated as CAWKRGVGGTEAFF. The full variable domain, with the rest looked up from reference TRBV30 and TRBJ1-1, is SQTIHQWPATLVQPVGSPLSLECTVEGTSNPNLYWYRQAAGRGLQLLFYSVGIGQISSEVPQNLSASRPQDRQFILSSKKLLLSDSGFYLCAWKRGVGGTEAFFGQGTRLTVV.

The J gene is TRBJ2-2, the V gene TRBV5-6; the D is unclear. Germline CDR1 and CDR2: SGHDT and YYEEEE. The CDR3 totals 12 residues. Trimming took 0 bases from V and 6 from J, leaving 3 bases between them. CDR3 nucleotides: TGTGCCAGCAGCTTGGGGCCCGGGGAGCTGTTTTTT. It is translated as CASSLGPGELFF.

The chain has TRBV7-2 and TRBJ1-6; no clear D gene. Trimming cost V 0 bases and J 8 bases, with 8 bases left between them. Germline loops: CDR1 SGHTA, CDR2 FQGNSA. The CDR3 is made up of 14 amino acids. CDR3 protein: CASSLAGGHSPLHF. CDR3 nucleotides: TGTGCCAGCAGCTTAGCTGGAGGGCATTCACCCCTCCACTTT.

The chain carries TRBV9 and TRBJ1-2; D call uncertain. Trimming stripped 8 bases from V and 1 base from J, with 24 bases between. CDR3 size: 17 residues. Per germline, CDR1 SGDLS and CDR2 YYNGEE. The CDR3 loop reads CARGKGMWPRINYGYTF. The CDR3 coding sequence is TGTGCCAGGGGTAAAGGGATGTGGCCCAGAATTAACTATGGCTACACCTTC.